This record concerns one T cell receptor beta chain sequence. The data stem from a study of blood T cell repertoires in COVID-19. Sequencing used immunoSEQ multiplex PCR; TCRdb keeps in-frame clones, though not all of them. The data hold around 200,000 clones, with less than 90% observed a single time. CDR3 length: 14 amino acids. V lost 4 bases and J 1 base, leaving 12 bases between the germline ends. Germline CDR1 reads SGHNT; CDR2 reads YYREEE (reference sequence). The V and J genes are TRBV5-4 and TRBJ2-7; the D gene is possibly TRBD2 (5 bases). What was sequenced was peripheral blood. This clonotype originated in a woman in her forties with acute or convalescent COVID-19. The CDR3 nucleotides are TGTGCCAGCAGCCCTGTAGCGTCTTCCTACGAGCAGTACTTC. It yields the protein CASSPVASSYEQYF.